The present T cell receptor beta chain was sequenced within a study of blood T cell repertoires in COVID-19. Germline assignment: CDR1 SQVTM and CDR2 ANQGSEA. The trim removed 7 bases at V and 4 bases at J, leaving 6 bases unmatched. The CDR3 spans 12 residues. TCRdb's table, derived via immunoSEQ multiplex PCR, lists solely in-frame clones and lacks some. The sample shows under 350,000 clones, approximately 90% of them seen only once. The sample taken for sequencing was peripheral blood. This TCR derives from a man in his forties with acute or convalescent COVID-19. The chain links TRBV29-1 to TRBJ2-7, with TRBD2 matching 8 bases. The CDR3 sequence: CSANGGGYEQYF. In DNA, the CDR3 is TGCAGCGCCAACGGGGGGGGATACGAGCAGTACTTC.